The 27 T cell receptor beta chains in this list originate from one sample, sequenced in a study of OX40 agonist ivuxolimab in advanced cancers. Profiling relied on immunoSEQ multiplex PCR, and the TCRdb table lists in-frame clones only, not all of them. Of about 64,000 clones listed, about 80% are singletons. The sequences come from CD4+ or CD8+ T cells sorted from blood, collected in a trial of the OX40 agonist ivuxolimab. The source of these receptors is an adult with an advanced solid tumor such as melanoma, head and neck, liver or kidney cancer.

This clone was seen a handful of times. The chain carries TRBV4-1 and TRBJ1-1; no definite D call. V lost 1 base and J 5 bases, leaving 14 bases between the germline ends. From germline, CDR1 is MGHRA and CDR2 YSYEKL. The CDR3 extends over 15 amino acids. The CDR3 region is CASSQAGGIGTEAFF. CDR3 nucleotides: TGCGCCAGCAGCCAAGCTGGTGGGATTGGTACTGAAGCTTTCTTT.

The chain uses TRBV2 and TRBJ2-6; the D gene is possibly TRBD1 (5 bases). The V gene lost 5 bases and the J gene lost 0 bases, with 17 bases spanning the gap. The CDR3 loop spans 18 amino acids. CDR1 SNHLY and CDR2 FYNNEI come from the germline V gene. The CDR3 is CASSPLDNFFSGANVLTF. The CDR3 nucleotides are TGTGCCAGCAGTCCCCTGGACAACTTTTTCTCTGGGGCCAACGTCCTGACTTTC.

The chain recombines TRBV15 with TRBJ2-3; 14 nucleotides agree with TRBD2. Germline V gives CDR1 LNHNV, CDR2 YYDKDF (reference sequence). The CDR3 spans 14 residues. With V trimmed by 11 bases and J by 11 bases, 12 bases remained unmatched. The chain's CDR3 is CAAERTSGRREQYF. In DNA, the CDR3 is TGTGCCGCCGAAAGGACTAGCGGGAGGAGGGAGCAGTATTTT.

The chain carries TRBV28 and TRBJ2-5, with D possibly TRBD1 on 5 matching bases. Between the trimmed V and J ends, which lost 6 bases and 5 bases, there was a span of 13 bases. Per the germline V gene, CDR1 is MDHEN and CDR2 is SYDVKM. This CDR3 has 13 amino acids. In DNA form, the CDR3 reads TGTGCCAGCAGGACGACAGTCTGGGAGACCCAGTACTTC. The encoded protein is CASRTTVWETQYF.

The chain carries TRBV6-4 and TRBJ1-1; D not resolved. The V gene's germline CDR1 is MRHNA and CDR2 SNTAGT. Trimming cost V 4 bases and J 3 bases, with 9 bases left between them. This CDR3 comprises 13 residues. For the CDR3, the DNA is TGTGCCAGCAGTGTGGAGAGGGACACTGAAGCTTTCTTT. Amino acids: CASSVERDTEAFF.

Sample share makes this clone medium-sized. The CDR3 nucleotides are TGCGCCAGCAGCTTATACAGGGGACCCTACGAGCAGTACTTC. Its translation is CASSLYRGPYEQYF. The gene calls are TRBV5-1 and TRBJ2-7, with 7 bases identical to TRBD1. From germline, CDR1 is SGHRS and CDR2 YFSETQ. V was pared by 2 bases and J by 2 bases, with 4 bases of the junction left unmatched. The CDR3 is 14 residues long.

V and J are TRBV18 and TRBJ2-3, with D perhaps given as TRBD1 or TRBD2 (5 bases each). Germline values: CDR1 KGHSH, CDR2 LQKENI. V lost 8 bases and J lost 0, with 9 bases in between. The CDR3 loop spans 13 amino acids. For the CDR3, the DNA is TGTGCCAGCGCCCGGGACAGCACAGATACGCAGTATTTT. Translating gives CASARDSTDTQYF.

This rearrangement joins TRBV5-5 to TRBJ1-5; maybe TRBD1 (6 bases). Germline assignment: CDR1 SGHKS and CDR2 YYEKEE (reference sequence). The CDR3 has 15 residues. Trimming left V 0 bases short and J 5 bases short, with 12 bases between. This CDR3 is CASSLGGGSYQPQHF. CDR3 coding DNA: TGTGCCAGCAGCTTGGGAGGGGGATCCTATCAGCCCCAGCATTTT.

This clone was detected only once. The CDR3 sequence is CASSPHTGGAAYEQYF. The CDR3 bases are TGTGCCAGCAGCCCTCATACGGGGGGGGCGGCGTACGAGCAGTACTTC. V usage is TRBV14 and J usage is TRBJ2-7; 8 bases fit TRBD2. Germline values: CDR1 SGHDN, CDR2 FVKESK. The CDR3 runs 16 residues. V shed 4 bases, J shed 4 bases, and the junction held 12 bases outside the gene matches.

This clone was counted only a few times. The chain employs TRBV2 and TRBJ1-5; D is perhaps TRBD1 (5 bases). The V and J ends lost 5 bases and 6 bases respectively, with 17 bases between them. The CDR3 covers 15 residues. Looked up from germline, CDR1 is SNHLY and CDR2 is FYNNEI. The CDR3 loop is CASSSGTVGGQPQHF. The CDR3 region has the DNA TGTGCCAGCAGTTCCGGGACGGTGGGCGGTCAGCCCCAGCATTTT.

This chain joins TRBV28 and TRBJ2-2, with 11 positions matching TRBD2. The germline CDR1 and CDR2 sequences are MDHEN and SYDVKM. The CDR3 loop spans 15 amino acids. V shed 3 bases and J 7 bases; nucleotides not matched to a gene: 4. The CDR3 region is CASSFSGGASGELFF. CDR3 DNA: TGTGCCAGCAGTTTTAGCGGGGGGGCCAGCGGGGAGCTGTTTTTT.

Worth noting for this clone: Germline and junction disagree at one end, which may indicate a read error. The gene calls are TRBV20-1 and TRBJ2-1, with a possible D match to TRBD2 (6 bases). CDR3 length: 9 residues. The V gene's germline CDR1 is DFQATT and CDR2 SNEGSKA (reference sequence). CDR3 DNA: TGCAGTGCTAGATCCGGGAGAGTCTTC. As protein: CSARSGRVF.

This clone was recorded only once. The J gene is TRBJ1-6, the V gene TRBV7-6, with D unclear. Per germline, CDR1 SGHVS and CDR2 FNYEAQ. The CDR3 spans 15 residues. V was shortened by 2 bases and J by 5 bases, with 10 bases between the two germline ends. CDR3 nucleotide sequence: TGTGCCAGCAGCTTAAGCATCAATAATAATTCACCCCTCCACTTT. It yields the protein CASSLSINNNSPLHF.

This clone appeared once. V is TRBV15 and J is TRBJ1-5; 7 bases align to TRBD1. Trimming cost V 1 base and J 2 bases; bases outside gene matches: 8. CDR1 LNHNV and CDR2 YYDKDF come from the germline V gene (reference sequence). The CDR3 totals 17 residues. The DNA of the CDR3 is TGTGCCACCAGCAGAGCGGTCGGGACAGCTCGCAATCAGCCCCAGCATTTT. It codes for CATSRAVGTARNQPQHF.

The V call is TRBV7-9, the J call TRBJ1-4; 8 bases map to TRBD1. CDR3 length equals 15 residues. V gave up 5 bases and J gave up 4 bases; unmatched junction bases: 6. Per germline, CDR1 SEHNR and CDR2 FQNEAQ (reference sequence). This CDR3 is CASSDQGASNEKLFF. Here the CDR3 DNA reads TGTGCCAGCAGCGATCAGGGGGCGAGTAATGAAAAACTGTTTTTT.

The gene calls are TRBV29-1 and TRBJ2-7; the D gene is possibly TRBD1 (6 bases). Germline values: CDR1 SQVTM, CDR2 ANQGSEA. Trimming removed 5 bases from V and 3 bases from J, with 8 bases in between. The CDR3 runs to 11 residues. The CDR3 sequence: CSVMDSYEQYF. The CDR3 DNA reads TGCAGCGTTATGGACAGCTACGAGCAGTACTTC.

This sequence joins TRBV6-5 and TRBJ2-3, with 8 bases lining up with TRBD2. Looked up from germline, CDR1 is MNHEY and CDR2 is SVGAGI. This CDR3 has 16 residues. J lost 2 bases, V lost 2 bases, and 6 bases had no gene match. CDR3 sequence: CASSYRSGGLTDTQYF. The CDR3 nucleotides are TGTGCCAGCAGTTACCGCAGCGGGGGCCTCACAGATACGCAGTATTTT.

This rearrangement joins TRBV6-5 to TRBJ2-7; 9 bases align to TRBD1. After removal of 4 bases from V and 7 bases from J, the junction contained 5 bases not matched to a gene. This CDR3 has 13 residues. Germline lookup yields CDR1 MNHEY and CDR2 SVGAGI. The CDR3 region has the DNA TGTGCCAGCAGTTTGGACAGGGGCCGGGAGCAGTACTTC. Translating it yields CASSLDRGREQYF.

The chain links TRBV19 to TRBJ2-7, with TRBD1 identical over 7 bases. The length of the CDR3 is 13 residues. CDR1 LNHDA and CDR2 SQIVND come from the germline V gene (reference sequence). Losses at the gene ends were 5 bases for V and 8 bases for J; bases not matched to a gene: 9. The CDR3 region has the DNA TGTGCCAGTAGTTCGGGACAGCCTGGACAGCAGTACTTC. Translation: CASSSGQPGQQYF.

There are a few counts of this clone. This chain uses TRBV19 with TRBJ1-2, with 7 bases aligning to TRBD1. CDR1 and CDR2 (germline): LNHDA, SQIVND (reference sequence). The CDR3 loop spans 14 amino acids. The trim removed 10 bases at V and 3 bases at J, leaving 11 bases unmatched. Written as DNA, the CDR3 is TGTGCCACCCGGCTGACAGGGAGGGACTATGGCTACACCTTC. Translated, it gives CATRLTGRDYGYTF.

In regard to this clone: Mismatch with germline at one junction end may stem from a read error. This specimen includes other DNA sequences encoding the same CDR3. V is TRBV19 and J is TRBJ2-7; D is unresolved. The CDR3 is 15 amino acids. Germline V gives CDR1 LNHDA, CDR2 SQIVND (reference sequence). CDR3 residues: CASSWDDSSSYEQYF. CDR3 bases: TGTGCCAGTAGTTGGGATGACTCTTCGTCCTACGAGCAGTACTTT.

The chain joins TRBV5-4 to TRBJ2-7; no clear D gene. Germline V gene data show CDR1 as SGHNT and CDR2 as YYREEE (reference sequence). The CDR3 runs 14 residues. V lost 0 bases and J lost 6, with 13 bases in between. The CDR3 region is CASSLGSQRAEQYF. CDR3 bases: TGTGCCAGCAGCTTGGGGTCACAAAGGGCCGAGCAGTACTTC.

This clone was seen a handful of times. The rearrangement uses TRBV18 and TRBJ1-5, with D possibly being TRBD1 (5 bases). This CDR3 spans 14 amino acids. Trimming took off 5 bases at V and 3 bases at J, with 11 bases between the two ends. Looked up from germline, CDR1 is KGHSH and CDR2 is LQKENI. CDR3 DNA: TGTGCCAGCTCAGAGGGACGCCCCAATCAGCCCCAGCATTTT. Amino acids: CASSEGRPNQPQHF.

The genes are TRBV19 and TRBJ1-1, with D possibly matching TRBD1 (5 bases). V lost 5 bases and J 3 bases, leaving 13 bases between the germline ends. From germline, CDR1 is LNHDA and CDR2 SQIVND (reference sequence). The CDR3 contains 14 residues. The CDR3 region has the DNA TGTGCCAGTAGTCCCCGGTCGGGGGACACTGAAGCTTTCTTT. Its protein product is CASSPRSGDTEAFF.

The CDR3 here is CASSPQGTLNPFF. In nucleotides, the CDR3 is TGTGCCAGCAGCCCCCAGGGTACCTTAAACCCTTTCTTC. The chain has TRBV9 and TRBJ2-1; possibly TRBD1 for D (5 bases). The CDR3 sequence is 13 residues long. Germline CDR1 and CDR2: SGDLS and YYNGEE. The V gene lost 4 bases and the J gene lost 16 bases, with 21 bases spanning the gap. The complete variable domain, with remaining parts taken from reference TRBV9 and TRBJ2-1, reads DSGVTQTPKHLITATGQRVTLRCSPRSGDLSVYWYQQSLDQGLQFLIQYYNGEERAKGNILERFSAQQFPDLHSELNLSSLELGDSALYFCASSPQGTLNPFFGPGTRLTVL.

The CDR3, as DNA: TGCGCCAGCAGTGACGGCAGCGGGGGAGTCACAGGCTACGAGCAGTACTTC. Translation: CASSDGSGGVTGYEQYF. The genes are TRBV10-2 and TRBJ2-7, with 8 bases identical to TRBD2. The CDR3 covers 17 residues. Unmatched junction bases numbered 13, after V lost 3 bases and J lost 3 bases. Germline-derived CDR1 and CDR2 are WSHSY and SAAADI.

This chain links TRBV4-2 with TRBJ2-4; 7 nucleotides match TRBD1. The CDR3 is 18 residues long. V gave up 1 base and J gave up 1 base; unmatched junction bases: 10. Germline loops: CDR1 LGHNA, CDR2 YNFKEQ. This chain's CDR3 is CASSQGGTAARAKNIQYF. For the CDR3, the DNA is TGTGCCAGCAGCCAAGGGGGGACAGCGGCTAGGGCCAAAAACATTCAGTACTTC.